This TCR beta chain was sequenced for a study of immune evolution from preneoplasia to lung adenocarcinoma. In this sample, this clone turned up a few times. Generated by immunoSEQ multiplex PCR, the TCRdb table keeps only in-frame clones and is missing some. The data hold around 5,000 clones, with about four fifths observed a single time. Germline V lookup: CDR1 MGHRA, CDR2 YSYEKL. V dropped 1 base and J dropped 4; count of bases not matched to a gene: 10. The CDR3 totals 18 residues. The chain uses TRBV4-1 and TRBJ2-5; 12 bases agree with TRBD2. The sequencing input was FFPE normal lung tissue adjacent to the tumor. This sequence originates from a person between 45 and 75 years old with lung adenocarcinoma. CDR3 region: CASSQGTAGLAGRETQYF. The CDR3 coding sequence is TGCGCCAGCAGCCAAGGGACGGCAGGACTAGCGGGAAGAGAGACCCAGTACTTC.